A single sample is the source of the 8 T cell receptor beta chains below, sequenced in a study of blood T cell repertoires in COVID-19. Sequenced by immunoSEQ multiplex PCR; TCRdb stores in-frame clones only, minus some. In the table there are a few hundred thousand clones, roughly 89% of which are singletons. Source material: PBMCs or T cells enriched from blood (not recorded which). The receptors derive from a young woman with acute COVID-19.

The chain couples TRBV2 to TRBJ2-5; 8 bases are shared with TRBD2. This CDR3 spans 14 amino acids. Unmatched junction bases numbered 2, after V lost 1 base and J lost 4 bases. CDR1 SNHLY and CDR2 FYNNEI come from the germline V gene. DNA for the CDR3: TGTGCCAGCAGTGAAGAGGCGGGGGGAGAGACCCAGTACTTC. Translation: CASSEEAGGETQYF.

The chain combines TRBV27 with TRBJ2-1, with 14 bases aligning to TRBD2. Germline V gene data show CDR1 as MNHEY and CDR2 as SMNVEV (reference sequence). The CDR3 has 15 amino acids. Losses at the gene ends were 4 bases for V and 9 bases for J; bases not matched to a gene: 5. This chain's CDR3 is CASSYGTSGRGEQFF. The CDR3 nucleotides read TGTGCCAGCAGTTACGGGACTAGCGGGAGAGGTGAGCAGTTCTTC.

In this sample, this clone turned up once. The chain has TRBV27 and TRBJ1-1; tentative D call: TRBD1 (6 bases). CDR1 and CDR2 (germline): MNHEY, SMNVEV (reference sequence). This CDR3 contains 15 residues. The V and J ends lost 6 bases and 0 bases respectively, with 14 bases between them. The CDR3 DNA sequence: TGTGCCAGCAGGATTACCGACAGGTTGAACACTGAAGCTTTCTTT. It translates to CASRITDRLNTEAFF.

The rearrangement joins TRBV3-1 (or the pseudogene TRBV3-2) to TRBJ1-2; D is unresolved. This CDR3 region has 12 residues. Germline CDR1 and CDR2: LGHDT and YNNKEL (reference sequence). Between the trimmed V and J ends, which lost 4 bases and 8 bases, there was a span of 11 bases. The CDR3 DNA sequence: TGTGCCAGCAGCCGACTAGAGGGCGGCTACACCTTC. It encodes CASSRLEGGYTF.

This clone appeared once. The chain recombines TRBV6-5 with TRBJ2-3; 7 nucleotides line up with TRBD2. Germline V CDR1 and CDR2: MNHEY, SVGAGI. V dropped 6 bases and J dropped 0; count of bases not matched to a gene: 6. CDR3 length: 15 residues. In DNA, the CDR3 is TGTGCCAGCAGCCAGCGGGACTACAGCACAGATACGCAGTATTTT. Protein sequence: CASSQRDYSTDTQYF.

This clone was observed a single time. The rearrangement links TRBV7-3 to TRBJ1-6, with 7 bases aligning to TRBD1. Germline V gene data show CDR1 as SGHTA and CDR2 as FQGTGA. V was clipped by 6 bases and J by 7 bases; unmatched bases: 9. This CDR3 spans 15 amino acids. This CDR3 reads CASSTTGDQNSPLHF. Here the CDR3 DNA reads TGTGCCAGCAGTACTACAGGGGATCAAAATTCACCCCTCCACTTT.

The J gene is TRBJ2-5, the V gene TRBV24-1; the match to TRBD2 covers 11 bases. Looked up from germline, CDR1 is KGHDR and CDR2 is SFDVKD. Trimming cost V 3 bases and J 2 bases; bases outside gene matches: 13. The CDR3 runs 19 residues. The CDR3 spells CATSDPRLAGGPWQETQYF. DNA of the CDR3: TGTGCCACCAGTGATCCCCGTTTAGCGGGAGGGCCGTGGCAAGAGACCCAGTACTTC.

J is TRBJ1-2 and V is TRBV7-2; 9 bases are shared with TRBD1. This CDR3 has 15 amino acids. The J segment lost 8 bases and the V segment lost 5 bases, leaving 12 bases of the junction unmatched. Germline-derived CDR1 and CDR2 are SGHTA and FQGNSA. CDR3 DNA: TGTGCCAGCAGCATATCCGGGACAGGGAGCGAGGGCTACACCTTC. The encoded protein is CASSISGTGSEGYTF.